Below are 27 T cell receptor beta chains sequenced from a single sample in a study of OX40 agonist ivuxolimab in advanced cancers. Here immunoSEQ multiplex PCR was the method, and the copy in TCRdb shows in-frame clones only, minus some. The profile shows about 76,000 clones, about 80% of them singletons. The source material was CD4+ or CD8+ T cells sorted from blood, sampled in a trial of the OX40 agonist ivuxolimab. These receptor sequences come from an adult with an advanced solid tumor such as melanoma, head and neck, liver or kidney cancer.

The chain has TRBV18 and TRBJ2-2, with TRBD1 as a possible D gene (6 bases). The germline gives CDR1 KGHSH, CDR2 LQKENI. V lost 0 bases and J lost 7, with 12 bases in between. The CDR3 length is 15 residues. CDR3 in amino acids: CASSPPVGASGELFF. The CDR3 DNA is TGTGCCAGCTCACCACCGGTGGGGGCAAGCGGGGAGCTGTTTTTT.

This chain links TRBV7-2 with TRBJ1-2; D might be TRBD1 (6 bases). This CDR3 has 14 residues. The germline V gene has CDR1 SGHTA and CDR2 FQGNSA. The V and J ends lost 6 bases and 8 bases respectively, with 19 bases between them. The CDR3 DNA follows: TGTGCCAGCAGTACCGGACAGTTCACCGGGGGCTACACCTTC. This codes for CASSTGQFTGGYTF.

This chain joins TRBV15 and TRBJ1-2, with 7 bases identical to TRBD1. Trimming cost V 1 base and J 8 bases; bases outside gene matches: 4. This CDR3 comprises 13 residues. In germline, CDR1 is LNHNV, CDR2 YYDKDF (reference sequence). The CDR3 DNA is TGTGCCACCAGCAGAGGACAGGGTGGCGGCTACACCTTC. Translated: CATSRGQGGGYTF.

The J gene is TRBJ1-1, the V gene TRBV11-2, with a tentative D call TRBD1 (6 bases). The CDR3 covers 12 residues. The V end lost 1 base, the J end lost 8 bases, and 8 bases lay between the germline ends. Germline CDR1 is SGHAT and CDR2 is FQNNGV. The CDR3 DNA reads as TGTGCCAGCAGCTTAGTAGGGACAGAAGCTTTCTTT. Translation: CASSLVGTEAFF.

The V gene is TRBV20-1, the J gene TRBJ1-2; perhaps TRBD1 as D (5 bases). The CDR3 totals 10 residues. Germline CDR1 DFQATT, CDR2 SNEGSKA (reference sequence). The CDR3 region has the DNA TGCAGCCAAACCGGGGCATCCGACACCTTC. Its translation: CSQTGASDTF.

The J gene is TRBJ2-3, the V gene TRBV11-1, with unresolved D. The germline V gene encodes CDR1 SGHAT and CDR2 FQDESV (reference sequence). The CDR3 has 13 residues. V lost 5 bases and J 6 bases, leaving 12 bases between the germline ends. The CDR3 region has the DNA TGTGCCAGCAGCCTCGGGTATTTGGATACGCAGTATTTT. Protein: CASSLGYLDTQYF. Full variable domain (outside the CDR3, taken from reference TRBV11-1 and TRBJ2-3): EAEVAQSPRYKITEKSQAVAFWCDPISGHATLYWYRQILGQGPELLVQFQDESVVDDSQLPKDRFSAERLKGVDSTLKIQPAELGDSAMYLCASSLGYLDTQYFGPGTRLTVL.

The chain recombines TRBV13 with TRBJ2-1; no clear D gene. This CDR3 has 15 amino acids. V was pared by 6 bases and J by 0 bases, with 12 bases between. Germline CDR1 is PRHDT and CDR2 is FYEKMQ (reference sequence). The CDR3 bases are TGTGCCAGCAGTGAAGGCTTAAACTCCTACAATGAGCAGTTCTTC. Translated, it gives CASSEGLNSYNEQFF.

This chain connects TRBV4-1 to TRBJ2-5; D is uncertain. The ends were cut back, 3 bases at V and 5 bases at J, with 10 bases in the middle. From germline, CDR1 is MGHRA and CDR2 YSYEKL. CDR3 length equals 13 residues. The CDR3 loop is CASSQQGVETQYF. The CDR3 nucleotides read TGCGCCAGCAGCCAGCAAGGAGTGGAGACCCAGTACTTC.

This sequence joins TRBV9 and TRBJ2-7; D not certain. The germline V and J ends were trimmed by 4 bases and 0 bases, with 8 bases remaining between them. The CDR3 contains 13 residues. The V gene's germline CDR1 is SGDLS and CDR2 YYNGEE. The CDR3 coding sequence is TGTGCCAGCAGCCTAGGGCTCTCCTACGAGCAGTACTTC. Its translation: CASSLGLSYEQYF.

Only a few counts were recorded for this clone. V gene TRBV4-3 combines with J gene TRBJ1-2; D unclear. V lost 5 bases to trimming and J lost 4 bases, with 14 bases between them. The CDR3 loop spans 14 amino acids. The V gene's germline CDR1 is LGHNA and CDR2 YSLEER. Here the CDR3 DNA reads TGCGCCAGCAGCTTAGAGATACGGAGCTATGGCTACACCTTC. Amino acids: CASSLEIRSYGYTF.

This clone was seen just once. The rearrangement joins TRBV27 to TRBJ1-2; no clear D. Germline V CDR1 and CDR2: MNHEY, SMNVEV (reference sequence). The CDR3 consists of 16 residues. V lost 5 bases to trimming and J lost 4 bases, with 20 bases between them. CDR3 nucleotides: TGTGCCAGCAGTCCCTACCCGAGAGCAAGGAGCTATGGCTACACCTTC. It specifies CASSPYPRARSYGYTF.

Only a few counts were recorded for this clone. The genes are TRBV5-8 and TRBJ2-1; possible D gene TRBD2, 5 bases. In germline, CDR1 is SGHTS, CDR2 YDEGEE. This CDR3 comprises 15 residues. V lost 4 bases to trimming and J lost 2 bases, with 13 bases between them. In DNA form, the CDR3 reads TGTGCCAGCAGCCAAGGACTTAATGCCTACAATGAGCAGTTCTTC. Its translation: CASSQGLNAYNEQFF.

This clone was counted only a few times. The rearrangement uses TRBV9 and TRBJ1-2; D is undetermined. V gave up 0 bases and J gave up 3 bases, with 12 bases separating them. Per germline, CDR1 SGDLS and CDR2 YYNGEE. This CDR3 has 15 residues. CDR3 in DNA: TGTGCCAGCAGCGTAGCCGGTGCAGGTTACTATGGCTACACCTTC. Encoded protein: CASSVAGAGYYGYTF.

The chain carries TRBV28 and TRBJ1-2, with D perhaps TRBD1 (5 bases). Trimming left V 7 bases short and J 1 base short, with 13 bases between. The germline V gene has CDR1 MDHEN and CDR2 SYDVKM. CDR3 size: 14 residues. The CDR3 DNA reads TGTGCCAGCACCACAGGCGGTTTTAACTATGGCTACACCTTC. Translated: CASTTGGFNYGYTF.

The CDR3 spells CASSQTTAPEGLQETQYF. In DNA form, the CDR3 reads TGTGCCAGCAGCCAAACCACGGCCCCGGAAGGTTTGCAAGAGACCCAGTACTTC. The chain employs TRBV4-2 and TRBJ2-5; D is uncertain. Germline V gives CDR1 LGHNA, CDR2 YNFKEQ. The V gene lost 2 bases and the J gene lost 2 bases, with 21 bases spanning the gap. The CDR3 is 18 amino acids.

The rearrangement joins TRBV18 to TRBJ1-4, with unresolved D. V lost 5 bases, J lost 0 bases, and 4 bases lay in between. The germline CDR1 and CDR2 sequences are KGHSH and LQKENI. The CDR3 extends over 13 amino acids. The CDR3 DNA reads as TGTGCCAGCTCAAGATCAACTAATGAAAAACTGTTTTTT. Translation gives CASSRSTNEKLFF.

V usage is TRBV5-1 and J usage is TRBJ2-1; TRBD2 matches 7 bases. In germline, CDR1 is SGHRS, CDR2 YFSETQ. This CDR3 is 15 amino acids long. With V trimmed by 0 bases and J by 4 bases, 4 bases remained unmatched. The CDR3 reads CASSLGGSRYNEQFF. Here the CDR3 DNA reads TGCGCCAGCAGCTTGGGCGGGAGTCGGTACAATGAGCAGTTCTTC.

CDR3 loop: CASSSTGPETDTQYF. As DNA, the CDR3 is TGCGCCAGCAGCTCGACAGGGCCCGAGACAGATACGCAGTATTTT. The chain combines TRBV5-1 with TRBJ2-3; 7 bases are shared with TRBD1. V lost 3 bases, J lost 3 bases, and 7 bases stayed unmatched. From germline, CDR1 is SGHRS and CDR2 YFSETQ. This CDR3 is built from 15 residues.

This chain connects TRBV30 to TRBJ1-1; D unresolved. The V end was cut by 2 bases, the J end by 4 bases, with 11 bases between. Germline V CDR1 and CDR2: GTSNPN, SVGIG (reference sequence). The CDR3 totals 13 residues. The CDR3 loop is CAWSSIPGTEAFF. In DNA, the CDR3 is TGTGCCTGGAGTAGTATACCAGGCACTGAAGCTTTCTTT.

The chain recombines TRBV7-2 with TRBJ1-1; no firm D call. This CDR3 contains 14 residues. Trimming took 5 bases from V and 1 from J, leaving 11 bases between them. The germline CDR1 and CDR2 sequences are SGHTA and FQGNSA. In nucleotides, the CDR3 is TGTGCCAGCAGCCGAAAGCCCAAGAACACTGAAGCTTTCTTT. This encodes CASSRKPKNTEAFF.

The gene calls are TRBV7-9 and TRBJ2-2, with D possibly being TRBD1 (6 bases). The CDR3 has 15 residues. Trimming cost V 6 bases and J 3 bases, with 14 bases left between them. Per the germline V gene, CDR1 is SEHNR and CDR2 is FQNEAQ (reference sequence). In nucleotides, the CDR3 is TGTGCCAGCAGGTATCAGGGGTATGACACCGGGGAGCTGTTTTTT. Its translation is CASRYQGYDTGELFF.

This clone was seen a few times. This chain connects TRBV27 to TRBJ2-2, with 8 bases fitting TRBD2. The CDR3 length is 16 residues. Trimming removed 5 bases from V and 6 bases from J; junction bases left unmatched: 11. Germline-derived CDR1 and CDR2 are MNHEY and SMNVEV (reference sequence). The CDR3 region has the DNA TGTGCCAGCAGTGTCTCCGGGACTAGACGGGCCGGGGAGCTGTTTTTT. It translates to CASSVSGTRRAGELFF.

The CDR3 DNA reads TGTGCCAGTAGCCCGTTAGAGGGATTGAATGAGCAGTTCTTC. It codes for CASSPLEGLNEQFF. This chain connects TRBV19 to TRBJ2-1; D might be TRBD2 (5 bases). Germline-derived CDR1 and CDR2 are LNHDA and SQIVND (reference sequence). The CDR3 has 14 residues. V was clipped by 6 bases and J by 7 bases, with 16 bases between them.

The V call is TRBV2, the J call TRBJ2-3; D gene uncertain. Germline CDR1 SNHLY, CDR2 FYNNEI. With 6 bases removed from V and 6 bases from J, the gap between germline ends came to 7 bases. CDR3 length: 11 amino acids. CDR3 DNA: TGTGCCAGCAGCCCCCGGGATACGCAGTATTTT. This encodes CASSPRDTQYF.

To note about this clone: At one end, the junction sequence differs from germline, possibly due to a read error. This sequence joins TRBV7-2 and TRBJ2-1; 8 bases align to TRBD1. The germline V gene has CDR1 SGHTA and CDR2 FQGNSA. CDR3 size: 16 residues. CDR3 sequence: CASSQGQGSSYNEQFF. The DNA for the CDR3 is TGCGCCAGCAGCCAAGGACAGGGTAGCTCCTACAATGAGCAGTTCTTC.

CDR3 coding DNA: TGTGCCAGCAGGCATACACAGGGCCATGGCTACACCTTC. The encoded protein is CASRHTQGHGYTF. V gene TRBV11-2 combines with J gene TRBJ1-2; D might be TRBD1 (6 bases). Between the trimmed V and J ends, which lost 6 bases and 6 bases, there was a span of 14 bases. The CDR3 contains 13 residues. Germline assignment: CDR1 SGHAT and CDR2 FQNNGV.

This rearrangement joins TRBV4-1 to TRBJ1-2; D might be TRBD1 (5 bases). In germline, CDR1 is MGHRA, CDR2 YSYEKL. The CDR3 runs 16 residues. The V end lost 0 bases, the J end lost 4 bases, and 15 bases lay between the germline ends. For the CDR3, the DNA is TGCGCCAGCAGCCAAGAGGAGGGGATCCGGGCCTATGGCTACACCTTC. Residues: CASSQEEGIRAYGYTF.